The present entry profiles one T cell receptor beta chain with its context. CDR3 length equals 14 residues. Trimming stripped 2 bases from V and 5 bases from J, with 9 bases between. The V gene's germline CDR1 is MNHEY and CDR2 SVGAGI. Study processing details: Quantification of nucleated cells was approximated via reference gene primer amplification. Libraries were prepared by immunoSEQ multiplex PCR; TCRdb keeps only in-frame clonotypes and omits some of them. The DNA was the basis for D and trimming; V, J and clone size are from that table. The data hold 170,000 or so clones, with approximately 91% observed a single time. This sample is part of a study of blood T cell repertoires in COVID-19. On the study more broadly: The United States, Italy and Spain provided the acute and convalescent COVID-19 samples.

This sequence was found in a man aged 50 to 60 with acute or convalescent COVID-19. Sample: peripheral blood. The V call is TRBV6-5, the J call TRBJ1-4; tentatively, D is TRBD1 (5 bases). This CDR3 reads CASSYGARNEKLFF. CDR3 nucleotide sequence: TGTGCCAGCAGTTACGGGGCCAGGAATGAAAAACTGTTTTTT.